What follows are 17 T cell receptor beta chains derived from one specimen sequenced in a study of cytomegalovirus exposure and HLA in healthy donors. Researchers ran the PCR with 60 Vbeta and 13 Jbeta primers. Libraries were prepared by immunoSEQ multiplex PCR; TCRdb keeps only in-frame clonotypes and omits some of them. The sample includes 120,000 or so clones, 60% to 85% of them seen just once. Specimen: PBMCs. The receptors come from a young man in good health and CMV-seronegative.

The J gene is TRBJ2-7, the V gene TRBV6-1; 7 nucleotides match TRBD1. Per the germline V gene, CDR1 is MNHNS and CDR2 is SASEGT. J lost 2 bases, V lost 6 bases, and 7 bases had no gene match. The CDR3 runs to 14 residues. The CDR3 region has the DNA TGTGCCAGCAGCGAACCGGGACAGACCTACGAGCAGTACTTC. Translating gives CASSEPGQTYEQYF.

The chain recombines TRBV2 with TRBJ2-1, with 8 bases that match TRBD2. This CDR3 spans 15 amino acids. Germline V gives CDR1 SNHLY, CDR2 FYNNEI. The V segment lost 5 bases and the J segment 2 bases; nucleotides outside the gene matches: 5. CDR3 residues: CASSRRREAYNEQFF. The CDR3 DNA is TGTGCCAGCAGTAGGAGGCGGGAGGCCTACAATGAGCAGTTCTTC.

The chain is built from TRBV28 and TRBJ1-1; D is undetermined. V lost 2 bases and J 3 bases, leaving 7 bases between the germline ends. Germline CDR1 MDHEN, CDR2 SYDVKM. CDR3 length: 13 amino acids. CDR3 residues: CASSLVADTEAFF. The CDR3 DNA follows: TGTGCCAGCAGTTTAGTGGCGGACACTGAAGCTTTCTTT.

This chain uses TRBV30 with TRBJ1-5; the match to TRBD1 covers 11 bases. CDR1 is GTSNPN and CDR2 is SVGIG in the germline V gene (reference sequence). CDR3 length: 15 residues. V was pared by 5 bases and J by 6 bases, with 9 bases of the junction left unmatched. In DNA form, the CDR3 reads TGTGCCTGGGGCGGACAGGGGGCGAGTATTCAGCCCCAGCATTTT. Its translation: CAWGGQGASIQPQHF. The entire variable domain, with the rest obtained from reference TRBV30 and TRBJ1-5, is as follows: SQTIHQWPATLVQPVGSPLSLECTVEGTSNPNLYWYRQAAGRGLQLLFYSVGIGQISSEVPQNLSASRPQDRQFILSSKKLLLSDSGFYLCAWGGQGASIQPQHFGDGTRLSIL.

The chain couples TRBV6-1 to TRBJ1-1, with D possibly matching TRBD1 (6 bases). CDR3 length: 14 amino acids. Germline values: CDR1 MNHNS, CDR2 SASEGT. Trimming removed 8 bases from V and 1 base from J, with 14 bases in between. The CDR3 protein is CASGGGQRNTEAFF. DNA of the CDR3: TGTGCCAGCGGTGGGGGACAAAGGAACACTGAAGCTTTCTTT.

In this sample, this clone turned up once. V usage is TRBV30 and J usage is TRBJ1-6; possible D gene TRBD1, 6 bases. The CDR3 consists of 12 residues. CDR1 and CDR2 (germline): GTSNPN, SVGIG (reference sequence). Trimming removed 4 bases at V and 11 bases at J, with 12 bases between. As DNA, the CDR3 is TGTGCCTGGACGACAGGACCCCCACCCCTCCACTTT. Residues: CAWTTGPPPLHF.

The V call is TRBV27, the J call TRBJ2-1; 10 nucleotides align to TRBD2. This CDR3 contains 17 residues. J lost 3 bases, V lost 5 bases, and 10 bases had no gene match. Germline assignment: CDR1 MNHEY and CDR2 SMNVEV (reference sequence). The CDR3 spells CASSLLPSGGNYNEQFF. In DNA form, the CDR3 reads TGTGCCAGCAGTCTCTTACCTAGCGGGGGTAACTACAATGAGCAGTTCTTC.

This clone was counted between two and nine times. The chain uses TRBV30 and TRBJ2-7; D perhaps matches TRBD1 (6 bases). Germline CDR1 is GTSNPN and CDR2 is SVGIG (reference sequence). The V and J ends lost 6 bases and 7 bases respectively, with 19 bases between them. The CDR3 has 13 residues. In DNA form, the CDR3 reads TGTGCCTGCTTTGGGACAAGGGTCGGGGAGCAGTACTTC. It codes for CACFGTRVGEQYF.

Only one count was recorded for this clone. The V call is TRBV28, the J call TRBJ1-4, with D unresolved. In germline, CDR1 is MDHEN, CDR2 SYDVKM. CDR3 length: 15 residues. Between the trimmed V and J ends, which lost 2 bases and 0 bases, there was a span of 7 bases. DNA of the CDR3: TGTGCCAGCAGTTTAGGCGGGGCAACTAATGAAAAACTGTTTTTT. It translates to CASSLGGATNEKLFF.

The J gene is TRBJ2-7, the V gene TRBV4-3, with 11 bases matching TRBD1. With V trimmed by 2 bases and J by 5 bases, 5 bases remained unmatched. CDR3 size: 15 residues. In germline, CDR1 is LGHNA, CDR2 YSLEER. CDR3 residues: CASSQLGQGANEQYF. CDR3 coding DNA: TGCGCCAGCAGCCAACTCGGACAGGGGGCGAACGAGCAGTACTTC.

The J gene is TRBJ2-3, the V gene TRBV4-2; a weak D match, TRBD1 (6 bases). Germline V lookup: CDR1 LGHNA, CDR2 YNFKEQ. Trimming took 0 bases from V and 2 from J, leaving 9 bases between them. The CDR3 is made up of 15 amino acids. The CDR3 bases are TGTGCCAGCAGCCAAGAGGGGGCGAACACAGATACGCAGTATTTT. Its translation: CASSQEGANTDTQYF.

Concerning this clone: Compared with germline, one end of the junction differs, possibly owing to a read error. This chain connects TRBV19 to TRBJ2-4, with 9 bases aligning to TRBD2. The CDR3 has 14 residues. CDR1 and CDR2 from the germline V gene are LNHDA and SQIVND (reference sequence). The CDR3 bases are TGTGCCAGTAGGATAGCGGGAGCCCCAAACATTCAGTACTTC. Protein product: CASRIAGAPNIQYF.

This clone showed up just a few times. The chain links TRBV19 to TRBJ2-6; 8 nucleotides line up with TRBD1. The germline V gene has CDR1 LNHDA and CDR2 SQIVND (reference sequence). The CDR3 loop spans 18 amino acids. V shed 5 bases, J shed 0 bases, and the junction held 9 bases outside the gene matches. For the CDR3, the DNA is TGTGCCAGTAGTGGAGGGACAGGAGCTCGCTCTGGGGCCAACGTCCTGACTTTC. The encoded protein is CASSGGTGARSGANVLTF.

This clone was seen a few times. This chain joins TRBV19 and TRBJ1-1, with no clear D. The V gene lost 3 bases and the J gene lost 4 bases, with 12 bases spanning the gap. Germline V lookup: CDR1 LNHDA, CDR2 SQIVND (reference sequence). This CDR3 contains 14 residues. CDR3 DNA: TGTGCCAGTAGTATGGAGGTTTTGAGCACTGAAGCTTTCTTT. Amino acids: CASSMEVLSTEAFF.

This clone was counted only a few times. The chain joins TRBV13 to TRBJ2-5; 9 bases align to TRBD2. The germline gives CDR1 PRHDT, CDR2 FYEKMQ (reference sequence). V dropped 0 bases and J dropped 3; count of bases not matched to a gene: 8. CDR3 length equals 17 residues. The CDR3 region has the DNA TGTGCCAGCAGCTTAGGCCTCGCGGGGGGGCCGGAAGAGACCCAGTACTTC. As protein: CASSLGLAGGPEETQYF.

The chain combines TRBV9 with TRBJ1-1; D might be TRBD1 (6 bases). CDR1 is SGDLS, CDR2 YYNGEE, per germline. The V end lost 3 bases, the J end lost 5 bases, and 11 bases lay between the germline ends. The CDR3 loop spans 13 amino acids. The CDR3 DNA sequence: TGTGCCAGCAGCGGCGGGGGCAAGACTGAAGCTTTCTTT. It encodes CASSGGGKTEAFF.

The DNA for the CDR3 is TGTGCCATCAGTGATTCCGCCCGGGAGCAGTACTTC. Protein product: CAISDSAREQYF. The chain joins TRBV10-3 to TRBJ2-7; D gene ambiguous. Trimming shortened V by 3 bases and J by 7 bases, and 10 bases separated the two germline ends. The germline V gene has CDR1 ENHRY and CDR2 SYGVKD. The CDR3 length is 12 residues.